This T cell receptor (beta chain) was sequenced for a study of regulatory T cells in long-lasting Graves disease. On this clonotype itself: Its target is not known. One base away lies a much larger clone, so this may be a sequencing read error.

Whole-study findings and limits: Persistent Graves' patients possessed reduced TCR diversity relative to recently diagnosed ones. Whereas 900 to 1,000 public clonotypes were shared by new patients, persistent patients shared more, at 2,500 to 3,500. There was favoring of TRBV28, TRBJ1-2 and TRBJ2-5 in persistent disease.

Described time point: persistent/refractory GD, antithyroid drugs over 5 years with positive TRAb. Following extraction of RNA from PBMCs, that RNA was used to make the TCR library. A roughly 8.6-milliliter sample of peripheral blood was drawn into EDTA tubes. Construction of TCR beta libraries relied on iRepertoire HTBI primers and on Arm-PCR targeting CDR3 regions. TCRdb processed the multiplex PCR reads anew with MiXCR; each CDR3 protein has one entry. The sample has over 350,000 distinct CDR3 sequences; about 20% are singletons. From germline, CDR1 is GTSNPN and CDR2 SVGIG (reference sequence). V was shortened by 6 bases and J by 8 bases, with 13 bases between the two germline ends. The CDR3 has 12 amino acids.

This material consisted of peripheral blood mononuclear cells (PBMCs), taken when the disease was refractory, from a patient treated with antithyroid drugs. The chain joins TRBV30 to TRBJ1-4, with D perhaps matching TRBD1 (5 bases). The clonotype was recovered from a female donor with Graves disease. The CDR3 bases are TGTGCCTGTGAAAGGGGTGAAGAAAAACTGTTTTTT. Protein: CACERGEEKLFF.